These T cell receptor beta chains were read from a single sample in a study of tumor-infiltrating lymphocytes in localized non-small cell lung cancer. Repertoires were generated with immunoSEQ multiplex PCR, while TCRdb's copy carries only in-frame clones and drops some. The sample has 13,000 or so clones, roughly 78% seen once. The sequencing input was lung tumor tissue. The receptor set was obtained from a human donor with non-small cell lung cancer. The CDR3 runs from the conserved cysteine through the conserved F or W. D genes are given only for firm matches. The listing skips clone size in some rows; elsewhere it reads once, few, many or a size class.

D	V	J	size	DNA	CDR3
NA	TRBV5-1	TRBJ2-6	NA	TGCGCCAGCAGCTCCTTACGAGTTTCTGGGGCCAACGTCCTGACTTTC	CASSSLRVSGANVLTF
NA	TRBV10-3	TRBJ2-5	NA	TGTGCCATCGGCGCGTTACAAGAGACCCAGTACTTC	CAIGALQETQYF
TRBD1	TRBV7-2	TRBJ1-1	NA	TGTGCCAGCAGCTTTTCAGGGGGGCGGACTGAAGCTTTCTTT	CASSFSGGRTEAFF
NA	TRBV29-1	TRBJ1-1	NA	TGCAGCGTTGTCGGGAGGGGGAACACTGAAGCTTTCTTT	CSVVGRGNTEAFF
TRBD2	TRBV5-1	TRBJ2-5	once	TGCGCCAGCAGCCCGGGACTACTGGGGCCAAAAGAGACCCAGTACTTC	CASSPGLLGPKETQYF
NA	TRBV18	TRBJ1-1	once	TGTGCCAGCTCAGGGGGGTTCGCTGAAGCTTTCTTT	CASSGGFAEAFF
NA	TRBV14	TRBJ2-7	NA	TGTGCCAGCAGCCTAATCAGAGGCAGTCCCTACGAGCAGTACTTC	CASSLIRGSPYEQYF
NA	TRBV19	TRBJ1-2	NA	TGTGCCAGTAGTTCCCAGATGAGGTATTCAGGCTACACCTTC	CASSSQMRYSGYTF
NA	TRBV6-6	TRBJ2-1	medium-sized	TGTGCCAGCGCCACCTACAATGAGCAGTTCTTC	CASATYNEQFF
NA	TRBV5-1	TRBJ2-7	NA	TGCGCCAGCAGCTTGGGAGGGTTCAACGAGCAGTACTTC	CASSLGGFNEQYF